These 13 T cell receptor beta chains share one sample of origin, sequenced in a study of T cell responses to AZD1222 COVID-19 vaccine. The data were produced by immunoSEQ multiplex PCR, yet TCRdb's version contains in-frame clones alone and is incomplete. Among 100,000 to 150,000 clones listed, over 70% were seen once. This specimen consisted of peripheral blood, obtained on day 0 of AZD1222 vaccination. These TCRs come from an adult in good health.

This chain connects TRBV27 to TRBJ1-5, with a weak D call TRBD1 (5 bases). In germline, CDR1 is MNHEY, CDR2 SMNVEV (reference sequence). The CDR3 has 15 residues. Trimming stripped 10 bases from V and 1 base from J, with 17 bases between. CDR3 loop: CATRGVKGSNQPQHF. The CDR3 DNA sequence: TGTGCCACCCGGGGGGTTAAGGGGAGCAATCAGCCCCAGCATTTT.

This clone was observed a handful of times. CDR3 in amino acids: CASSLGQYTEAFF. Written as DNA, the CDR3 is TGTGCCAGCAGCTTAGGGCAGTACACTGAAGCTTTCTTT. The gene calls are TRBV7-7 and TRBJ1-1; no clear D. Germline V lookup: CDR1 SSHAT, CDR2 FNYEAQ (reference sequence). Trimming shortened V by 1 base and J by 3 bases, and 6 bases separated the two germline ends. The CDR3 spans 13 residues.

V gene TRBV7-6 combines with J gene TRBJ2-7; TRBD2 might be the D (7 bases). V lost 4 bases and J 3 bases, leaving 16 bases between the germline ends. Per the germline V gene, CDR1 is SGHVS and CDR2 is FNYEAQ. The CDR3 has 15 residues. As DNA, the CDR3 is TGTGCCAGCAGCTCATCATCAAGGGGGGGCTACGAGCAGTACTTC. Protein sequence: CASSSSSRGGYEQYF.

V is TRBV25-1 and J is TRBJ2-1, with D possibly matching TRBD2 (6 bases). Germline loops: CDR1 MGHDK, CDR2 SYGVNS. This CDR3 comprises 13 residues. V lost 9 bases and J 6 bases, leaving 15 bases between the germline ends. The chain's CDR3 is CASSQGLFNEQFF. Written as DNA, the CDR3 is TGTGCCAGTTCCCAGGGACTCTTCAATGAGCAGTTCTTC.

CDR3 bases: TGTGCCAGCAGTCTTCCCGGGACACGAATGAACACTGAAGCTTTCTTT. Its protein product is CASSLPGTRMNTEAFF. The chain has TRBV28 and TRBJ1-1, with a weak D call TRBD1 (6 bases). Trimming took off 5 bases at V and 0 bases at J, with 16 bases between the two ends. Looked up from germline, CDR1 is MDHEN and CDR2 is SYDVKM. CDR3 size: 16 residues.

The chain combines TRBV2 with TRBJ2-7, with D perhaps matching TRBD1 (6 bases). The CDR3 covers 12 residues. The ends were cut back, 7 bases at V and 4 bases at J, with 11 bases in the middle. CDR1 and CDR2 (germline): SNHLY, FYNNEI. The CDR3 nucleotides are TGTGCCAGCAAGGGCAGGGGATACGAGCAGTACTTC. Translation gives CASKGRGYEQYF.

The chain has TRBV5-1 and TRBJ1-1, with D perhaps matching TRBD1 (5 bases). V lost 0 bases to trimming and J lost 5 bases, with 14 bases between them. Germline V gene lookup returns CDR1 SGHRS and CDR2 YFSETQ. This CDR3 has 15 amino acids. CDR3 bases: TGCGCCAGCAGCTTGGGGACCGGGAAGGGGACTGAAGCTTTCTTT. Its translation: CASSLGTGKGTEAFF.

This chain links TRBV12-3 or TRBV12-4 with TRBJ1-5; possible D gene TRBD1, 6 bases. Trimming cost V 6 bases and J 7 bases, with 13 bases left between them. This CDR3 has 13 amino acids. The CDR3, as DNA: TGTGCCAGCAGCCGTCAGGGGTGGCAGCCCCAGCATTTT. Translating gives CASSRQGWQPQHF.

Only a few counts were recorded for this clone. The chain combines TRBV5-1 with TRBJ1-1, with no clear D. The CDR3 is 13 amino acids. Germline CDR1 and CDR2: SGHRS and YFSETQ. V lost 0 bases, J lost 0 bases, and 3 bases lay in between. The chain's CDR3 is CASSLVVNTEAFF. The CDR3, as DNA: TGCGCCAGCAGCTTGGTTGTGAACACTGAAGCTTTCTTT.

This rearrangement joins TRBV20-1 to TRBJ2-1; 9 positions agree with TRBD2. CDR3 length: 16 amino acids. Trimming removed 3 bases from V and 6 bases from J; junction bases left unmatched: 12. Looked up from germline, CDR1 is DFQATT and CDR2 is SNEGSKA (reference sequence). The CDR3 reads CSASRSGSGRSNEQFF. CDR3 coding DNA: TGCAGTGCTAGTCGGTCAGGGAGCGGGAGGTCCAATGAGCAGTTCTTC.

V and J are TRBV7-9 and TRBJ1-6; no clear D gene. V lost 6 bases to trimming and J lost 8 bases, with 11 bases between them. The length of the CDR3 is 13 residues. The germline V gene has CDR1 SEHNR and CDR2 FQNEAQ (reference sequence). CDR3 sequence (DNA): TGTGCCAGCAGGGGAACGTCGGATTCACCCCTCCACTTT. As protein: CASRGTSDSPLHF.

The chain carries TRBV5-5 and TRBJ2-3; 8 positions match TRBD1. The CDR3 loop spans 16 amino acids. With 4 bases clipped from V and 4 bases from J, the junction kept 11 bases outside the gene matches. Germline assignment: CDR1 SGHKS and CDR2 YYEKEE (reference sequence). The CDR3 nucleotides read TGTGCCAGCAGCCCCCTTCCGGGACAGGTTTCAGATACGCAGTATTTT. This codes for CASSPLPGQVSDTQYF. Full variable domain (remainder filled in from reference TRBV5-5 and TRBJ2-3): DAGVTQSPTHLIKTRGQQVTLRCSPISGHKSVSWYQQVLGQGPQFIFQYYEKEERGRGNFPDRFSARQFPNYSSELNVNALLLGDSALYLCASSPLPGQVSDTQYFGPGTRLTVL.

The chain couples TRBV28 to TRBJ2-5; 8 nucleotides line up with TRBD1. V shed 2 bases, J shed 4 bases, and the junction held 6 bases outside the gene matches. This CDR3 contains 15 residues. Germline CDR1 MDHEN, CDR2 SYDVKM. The CDR3: CASSLRQGIGETQYF. In nucleotides, the CDR3 is TGTGCCAGCAGTTTACGACAGGGGATAGGAGAGACCCAGTACTTC.